The clone carrying this TCR beta chain was recorded a few times. Its matching antigen is unknown. These data come from a study of glioma-infiltrating T cells. Whole-study findings and limits: CDR3 overlap between tissue and blood was very small.

The CDR3 is 16 residues long. V was cut by 5 bases and J by 0 bases, with 16 bases left in between. TCR alpha and beta CDR3 regions were amplified from RNA using iRepertoire nested multiplex PCR. TCRdb independently ran MiXCR on the multiplex PCR reads; one entry per CDR3 protein. This sample has over 100,000 distinct CDR3 sequences, with about 25% found just once. The sample was glioma tissue, nonneoplastic brain tissue, or PBMCs (not recorded which). This TCR came from a human donor with low-grade glioma or glioblastoma, undergoing nonglioma brain surgery, or in good health (not recorded which). This chain joins TRBV12-3 or TRBV12-4 and TRBJ1-1, with a tentative D call TRBD1 (6 bases). The CDR3 DNA follows: TGTGCCAGCAGTGATGCGGGGGCAGGACTGAACACTGAAGCTTTCTTT. Residues: CASSDAGAGLNTEAFF.